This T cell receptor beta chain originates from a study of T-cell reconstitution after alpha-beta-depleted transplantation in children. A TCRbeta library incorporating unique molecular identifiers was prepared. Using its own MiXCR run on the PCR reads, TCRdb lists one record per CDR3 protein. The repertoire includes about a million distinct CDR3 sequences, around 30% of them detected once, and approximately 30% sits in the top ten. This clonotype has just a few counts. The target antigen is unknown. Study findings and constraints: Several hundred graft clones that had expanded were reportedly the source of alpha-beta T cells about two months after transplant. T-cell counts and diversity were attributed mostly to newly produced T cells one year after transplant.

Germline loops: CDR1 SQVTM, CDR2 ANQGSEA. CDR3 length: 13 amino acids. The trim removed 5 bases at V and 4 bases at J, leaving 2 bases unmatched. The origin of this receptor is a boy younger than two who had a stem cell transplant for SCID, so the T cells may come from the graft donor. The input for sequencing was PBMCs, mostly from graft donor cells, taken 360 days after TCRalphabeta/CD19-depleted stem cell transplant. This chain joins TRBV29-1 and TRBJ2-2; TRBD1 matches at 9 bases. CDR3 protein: CSVRQGGTGELFF. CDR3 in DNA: TGCAGCGTTCGACAGGGGGGCACCGGGGAGCTGTTTTTT.